These 27 T cell receptor beta chains came from one sample sequenced in a study of T cell responses to AZD1222 COVID-19 vaccine (dated by TCRdb to about 2021). The time point tag for this specimen amounts to: baseline before first vaccination. To prepare the library, the immunoSEQ multiplex PCR assay was applied. As stored in TCRdb, this immuneACCESS dataset retains in-frame rearrangements with V and J assigned. A fraction of the clones does not appear; measured against another copy, unresolved V genes explain less than half of the discrepancy, and the remainder lacks a known reason. The sample yields about 130,000 clones; roughly nine tenths were counted once. Less than 9% of the sample comes from the top ten. Sequencing used peripheral blood, obtained on day 0 of AZD1222 vaccination. These receptors all come from an adult in good health.

V is TRBV27 and J is TRBJ2-1; no clear D. The V gene's germline CDR1 is MNHEY and CDR2 SMNVEV (reference sequence). The CDR3 sequence is 13 residues long. V was pared by 3 bases and J by 4 bases, with 7 bases between. CDR3 loop: CASSFPGYNEQFF. The CDR3 nucleotides are TGTGCCAGCAGTTTCCCGGGTTACAATGAGCAGTTCTTC.

The chain is built from TRBV7-2 and TRBJ2-1; 12 bases map to TRBD2. This CDR3 is 16 amino acids long. Trimming at V came to 7 bases and at J to 4 bases, leaving 8 bases not matched to a gene. Germline CDR1 and CDR2: SGHTA and FQGNSA. The CDR3 DNA sequence: TGTGCCAGCACCCTACCCGGACTAGCGGGGTACAATGAGCAGTTCTTC. It yields the protein CASTLPGLAGYNEQFF. The whole variable domain, filled in from reference TRBV7-2 and TRBJ2-1, reads GAGVSQSPSNKVTEKGKDVELRCDPISGHTALYWYRQSLGQGLEFLIYFQGNSAPDKSGLPSDRFSAERTGGSVSTLTIQRTQQEDSAVYLCASTLPGLAGYNEQFFGPGTRLTVL.

The J gene is TRBJ1-3, the V gene TRBV4-3, with D hard to call. This CDR3 has 17 residues. Germline V gene lookup returns CDR1 LGHNA and CDR2 YSLEER. Trimming left V 1 base short and J 0 bases short, with 13 bases between. CDR3 amino acids: CASSQAPRPSSGNTIYF. CDR3 bases: TGCGCCAGCAGCCAAGCCCCCAGGCCGAGCTCTGGAAACACCATATATTTT.

The CDR3 DNA reads TGTGCCAGCAGTGATGGGCCAGGGGCCCTAATCACTGAAGCTTTCTTT. It codes for CASSDGPGALITEAFF. The rearrangement uses TRBV2 and TRBJ1-1; possibly TRBD1 for D (6 bases). V was pared by 3 bases and J by 4 bases, with 18 bases between. The CDR3 contains 16 residues. Germline V gene lookup returns CDR1 SNHLY and CDR2 FYNNEI. Full variable domain (outside the CDR3, taken from reference TRBV2 and TRBJ1-1): EPEVTQTPSHQVTQMGQEVILRCVPISNHLYFYWYRQILGQKVEFLVSFYNNEISEKSEIFDDQFSVERPDGSNFTLKIRSTKLEDSAMYFCASSDGPGALITEAFFGQGTRLTVV.

The chain combines TRBV12-3 or TRBV12-4 with TRBJ1-2, with D uncertain. The CDR3 totals 12 residues. Between the trimmed V and J ends, which lost 9 bases and 2 bases, there was a span of 10 bases. In DNA, the CDR3 is TGTGCCAGTTCGACCTACAACTATGGCTACACCTTC. Translated: CASSTYNYGYTF.

The chain combines TRBV2 with TRBJ1-5; D gene unclear. Germline V gene lookup returns CDR1 SNHLY and CDR2 FYNNEI. This CDR3 has 17 residues. V was shortened by 0 bases and J by 5 bases, with 17 bases between the two germline ends. In DNA form, the CDR3 reads TGTGCCAGCAGTGAAGCGCGGTGGGAATTAATCTATCAGCCCCAGCATTTT. Translated, it gives CASSEARWELIYQPQHF.

V gene TRBV9 combines with J gene TRBJ2-2, with 10 bases that match TRBD1. V lost 5 bases to trimming and J lost 7 bases; unmatched junction nucleotides: 8. CDR3 length equals 15 residues. Germline assignment: CDR1 SGDLS and CDR2 YYNGEE. The CDR3 here is CASRGTGTGVGELFF. For the CDR3, the DNA is TGTGCCAGCAGGGGCACCGGGACAGGGGTCGGGGAGCTGTTTTTT.

This chain connects TRBV5-1 to TRBJ2-7; 10 nucleotides line up with TRBD1. Trimming cost V 0 bases and J 2 bases; bases outside gene matches: 2. This CDR3 is 15 amino acids long. Germline V gene sequence: CDR1 SGHRS, CDR2 YFSETQ. CDR3 coding DNA: TGCGCCAGCAGCTTGGAGGGGACAGGGGCCTACGAGCAGTACTTC. It encodes CASSLEGTGAYEQYF. The entire variable domain, with the rest obtained from reference TRBV5-1 and TRBJ2-7, is as follows: KAGVTQTPRYLIKTRGQQVTLSCSPISGHRSVSWYQQTPGQGLQFLFEYFSETQRNKGNFPGRFSGRQFSNSRSEMNVSTLELGDSALYLCASSLEGTGAYEQYFGPGTRLTVT.

This clone was seen just once. The gene calls are TRBV19 and TRBJ2-5; D remains unclear. Trimming stripped 5 bases from V and 0 bases from J, with 10 bases between. Per germline, CDR1 LNHDA and CDR2 SQIVND (reference sequence). The CDR3 runs 14 residues. CDR3 DNA: TGTGCCAGTAGTCCCAGACATAACCAAGAGACCCAGTACTTC. Residues: CASSPRHNQETQYF.

This chain connects TRBV7-2 to TRBJ1-2; TRBD1 matches 8 bases. The V gene end was trimmed by 4 bases and the J gene end by 4 bases; junction bases not matched to a gene: 14. Germline V gene data show CDR1 as SGHTA and CDR2 as FQGNSA. The CDR3 consists of 17 residues. The CDR3 loop is CASSSHRTGRRGYGYTF. The CDR3 nucleotides are TGTGCCAGCAGCTCGCATAGGACAGGGAGACGTGGCTATGGCTACACCTTC.

This chain connects TRBV10-2 to TRBJ1-2; TRBD1 agrees at 8 bases. Losses at the gene ends were 4 bases for V and 4 bases for J; bases not matched to a gene: 5. The CDR3 is 14 amino acids. CDR1 is WSHSY, CDR2 SAAADI, per germline. CDR3 loop: CASSGPGQAYGYTF. DNA for the CDR3: TGCGCCAGCAGTGGCCCGGGACAGGCCTATGGCTACACCTTC.

The rearrangement uses TRBV3-1 (or the pseudogene TRBV3-2) and TRBJ2-7; 8 bases align to TRBD2. The V segment lost 1 base and the J segment 3 bases; nucleotides outside the gene matches: 8. The germline CDR1 and CDR2 sequences are LGHDT and YNNKEL (reference sequence). The CDR3 has 16 amino acids. The CDR3 coding sequence is TGTGCCAGCAGCCAAGGGAGTAGCGGGGCTTTCTACGAGCAGTACTTC. Translation gives CASSQGSSGAFYEQYF.

The gene calls are TRBV9 and TRBJ1-6; 7 bases are a match to TRBD1. Germline trimming cut 3 bases from V and 5 bases from J; bases unmatched to any gene: 5. Per germline, CDR1 SGDLS and CDR2 YYNGEE. This CDR3 has 15 residues. The CDR3 DNA is TGTGCCAGCAGCGCTGGGGACAGAAATAATTCACCCCTCCACTTT. Protein: CASSAGDRNNSPLHF.

This chain uses TRBV15 with TRBJ1-5; 10 positions match TRBD1. V lost 3 bases, J lost 6 bases, and 5 bases stayed unmatched. Per germline, CDR1 LNHNV and CDR2 YYDKDF (reference sequence). CDR3 size: 15 residues. In nucleotides, the CDR3 is TGTGCCACCAGCAGCGACAGGGGGCTTACTCAGCCCCAGCATTTT. Its protein is CATSSDRGLTQPQHF.

The genes are TRBV5-5 and TRBJ1-2, with a tentative D call TRBD1 (6 bases). Germline V gene data show CDR1 as SGHKS and CDR2 as YYEKEE (reference sequence). V gave up 2 bases and J gave up 3 bases, with 17 bases separating them. The length of the CDR3 is 16 residues. CDR3 DNA sequence: TGTGCCAGCAGCTTAATGAGGGGGACCTTGGACTATGGCTACACCTTC. This encodes CASSLMRGTLDYGYTF.

The chain joins TRBV5-8 to TRBJ2-1; TRBD2 aligns across 14 bases. CDR1 SGHTS and CDR2 YDEGEE come from the germline V gene. V shed 4 bases and J 7 bases; nucleotides not matched to a gene: 19. The CDR3 runs to 20 residues. CDR3 loop: CASSPLPGLAGVHVRNEQFF. The CDR3 region has the DNA TGTGCCAGCAGCCCACTCCCGGGACTAGCGGGGGTCCACGTCCGGAATGAGCAGTTCTTC.

V is TRBV29-1 and J is TRBJ1-1; no definite D call. V shed 5 bases and J shed 7 bases, with 11 bases lying between them. CDR1 is SQVTM, CDR2 ANQGSEA, per germline. The CDR3 loop spans 11 amino acids. CDR3 sequence (DNA): TGCAGCGTTTCTTCTAAGTATGAAGCTTTCTTT. Its translation is CSVSSKYEAFF.

The rearrangement links TRBV5-5 to TRBJ1-6; 11 positions match TRBD1. CDR1 is SGHKS, CDR2 YYEKEE, per germline (reference sequence). The V segment lost 3 bases and the J segment 9 bases; nucleotides outside the gene matches: 8. This CDR3 is 16 amino acids long. This chain's CDR3 is CASSYGQGARSSPLHF. DNA of the CDR3: TGTGCCAGCAGCTACGGACAGGGGGCGCGAAGTTCACCCCTCCACTTT.

The chain is built from TRBV28 and TRBJ1-4; tentative D call: TRBD1 (6 bases). V was trimmed by 10 bases and J by 5 bases, leaving 17 bases between them. CDR3 length: 14 amino acids. The germline CDR1 and CDR2 sequences are MDHEN and SYDVKM. DNA of the CDR3: TGTGCCACAGGCTGGGACACCAGAAATGAAAAACTGTTTTTT. It is translated as CATGWDTRNEKLFF. The variable domain in full, with the rest retrieved from reference TRBV28 and TRBJ1-4, is DVKVTQSSRYLVKRTGEKVFLECVQDMDHENMFWYRQDPGLGLRLIYFSYDVKMKEKGDIPEGYSVSREKKERFSLILESASTNQTSMYLCATGWDTRNEKLFFGSGTQLSVL.

The chain has TRBV7-3 and TRBJ1-5; no clear D gene. Germline loops: CDR1 SGHTA, CDR2 FQGTGA. Trimming cost V 1 base and J 6 bases, with 7 bases left between them. The CDR3 consists of 13 residues. The CDR3 is CASSLSLGQPQHF. The DNA of the CDR3 is TGTGCCAGCAGCTTAAGCCTGGGTCAGCCCCAGCATTTT.

The V gene is TRBV10-3, the J gene TRBJ2-5; 9 bases align to TRBD2. This CDR3 has 16 amino acids. CDR1 is ENHRY and CDR2 is SYGVKD in the germline V gene. Trimming cost V 3 bases and J 1 base; bases outside gene matches: 6. Here the CDR3 reads CAISDPSGGFQETQYF. Here the CDR3 DNA reads TGTGCCATCAGTGACCCAAGCGGGGGGTTCCAAGAGACCCAGTACTTC.

V gene TRBV18 combines with J gene TRBJ1-2; maybe TRBD1 (5 bases). CDR1 and CDR2 from the germline V gene are KGHSH and LQKENI. The V and J ends lost 5 bases and 1 base respectively, with 23 bases between them. This CDR3 is 18 amino acids long. DNA of the CDR3: TGTGCCAGCTCATCCTTTACCGCGGGACCGAACTTTAACTATGGCTACACCTTC. This encodes CASSSFTAGPNFNYGYTF.

This chain connects TRBV7-6 to TRBJ1-3; D possibly corresponds to TRBD1 (5 bases). Between the trimmed V and J ends, which lost 7 bases and 0 bases, there was a span of 16 bases. The CDR3 totals 16 residues. Germline CDR1 is SGHVS and CDR2 is FNYEAQ. The CDR3 protein is CASTMGREHSGNTIYF. CDR3 nucleotides: TGTGCCAGCACCATGGGCAGGGAACACTCTGGAAACACCATATATTTT.

The rearrangement joins TRBV7-8 to TRBJ1-3; possible D gene TRBD1, 5 bases. The germline gives CDR1 SGHVS, CDR2 FQNEAQ. The CDR3 totals 15 residues. With 5 bases removed from V and 6 bases from J, the gap between germline ends came to 17 bases. CDR3 amino acids: CASSRAAGTTNTIYF. The CDR3 DNA sequence: TGTGCCAGCAGCCGCGCGGCCGGGACGACAAACACCATATATTTT.

This rearrangement joins TRBV25-1 to TRBJ2-3; 8 positions agree with TRBD2. The CDR3 has 15 amino acids. V trimming: 6 bases; J trimming: 5 bases; junction bases outside the gene matches: 10. The germline V gene has CDR1 MGHDK and CDR2 SYGVNS. The CDR3 is CASRNSGAPGDTQYF. CDR3 in DNA: TGTGCCAGCAGAAATAGCGGGGCCCCGGGAGATACGCAGTATTTT.

Only one count was recorded for this clone. The chain is built from TRBV28 and TRBJ2-5, with 10 bases lining up with TRBD2. CDR3 length: 19 residues. CDR1 MDHEN and CDR2 SYDVKM come from the germline V gene. Unmatched junction bases numbered 18, after V lost 5 bases and J lost 3 bases. The CDR3 DNA reads TGTGCCAGCAGTGGAGGGCTAGCGCTAGCGGGGGCGGGGGAAGAGACCCAGTACTTC. Its protein product is CASSGGLALAGAGEETQYF.

The chain links TRBV3-1 (or the pseudogene TRBV3-2) to TRBJ1-2; no reliable D call. The CDR3 has 15 residues. Trimming pared 4 bases from V and 1 base from J, leaving 13 bases between. Germline CDR1 LGHDT, CDR2 YNNKEL (reference sequence). The CDR3 region has the DNA TGTGCCAGCAGCCCCCAAGGCGGAATTAACTATGGCTACACCTTC. It encodes CASSPQGGINYGYTF.